These 9 T cell receptor beta chains originate from one sample sequenced in a study of CD8 T cells in Susac syndrome. RNA amounts of about 0.5 to 1 ug underwent reverse transcription with random hexamers. TCRdb re-called the immunoSEQ multiplex PCR reads through MiXCR, storing one row per CDR3 protein. The table records about 300,000 distinct CDR3 sequences, almost 85% of them present only once. The sequencing input was CD8+ T cells from PBMCs. All receptors come from a human donor with multiple sclerosis.

The chain couples TRBV12-3 or TRBV12-4 to TRBJ2-3; unclear D gene. V was trimmed by 7 bases and J by 2 bases, leaving 10 bases between them. This CDR3 is 13 amino acids long. As DNA, the CDR3 is TGTGCCAGCAACCCGGGCCTCACAGATACGCAGTATTTT. It encodes CASNPGLTDTQYF.

The V call is TRBV28, the J call TRBJ2-2; D is uncertain. V lost 3 bases and J lost 5, with 16 bases in between. The CDR3 loop spans 16 amino acids. Germline values: CDR1 MDHEN, CDR2 SYDVKM. The CDR3: CASSFRSAGPTGELFF. The CDR3 coding sequence is TGTGCCAGCAGTTTTCGATCGGCAGGACCTACCGGGGAGCTGTTTTTT. Drawing the rest from reference TRBV28 and TRBJ2-2, the complete variable domain is DVKVTQSSRYLVKRTGEKVFLECVQDMDHENMFWYRQDPGLGLRLIYFSYDVKMKEKGDIPEGYSVSREKKERFSLILESASTNQTSMYLCASSFRSAGPTGELFFGEGSRLTVL.

The rearrangement joins TRBV18 to TRBJ1-5; D gene uncertain. Germline lookup yields CDR1 KGHSH and CDR2 LQKENI. V shed 2 bases and J shed 7 bases, with 9 bases lying between them. CDR3 size: 13 residues. CDR3 bases: TGTGCCAGCTCACCAAGGAGGTACCAGCCCCAGCATTTT. Protein sequence: CASSPRRYQPQHF. The variable domain in full, with the rest retrieved from reference TRBV18 and TRBJ1-5, is NAGVMQNPRHLVRRRGQEARLRCSPMKGHSHVYWYRQLPEEGLKFMVYLQKENIIDESGMPKERFSAEFPKEGPSILRIQQVVRGDSAAYFCASSPRRYQPQHFGDGTRLSIL.

The genes are TRBV12-3 or TRBV12-4 and TRBJ2-5, with D unresolved. Trimming took off 3 bases at V and 0 bases at J, with 5 bases between the two ends. The CDR3 loop spans 13 amino acids. CDR3 in amino acids: CASSLWDQETQYF. CDR3 in DNA: TGTGCCAGCAGTTTGTGGGACCAAGAGACCCAGTACTTC.

The rearrangement uses TRBV7-9 and TRBJ2-7; 8 nucleotides agree with TRBD2. Looked up from germline, CDR1 is SEHNR and CDR2 is FQNEAQ (reference sequence). The CDR3 sequence is 17 residues long. The V and J ends lost 4 bases and 1 base, in that order; junction bases with no gene match: 12. CDR3 bases: TGTGCCAGCAGCTACCGAAAAGCGGGAGAGGGGTCCTACGAGCAGTACTTC. This codes for CASSYRKAGEGSYEQYF. The full variable domain, rest sourced from reference TRBV7-9 and TRBJ2-7, is DTGVSQNPRHKITKRGQNVTFRCDPISEHNRLYWYRQTLGQGPEFLTYFQNEAQLEKSRLLSDRFSAERPKGSFSTLEIQRTEQGDSAMYLCASSYRKAGEGSYEQYFGPGTRLTVT.

The chain employs TRBV2 and TRBJ1-3, with 9 bases matching TRBD1. CDR3 size: 14 residues. Germline V gene data show CDR1 as SNHLY and CDR2 as FYNNEI. With 5 bases clipped from V and 7 bases from J, the junction kept 6 bases outside the gene matches. CDR3 nucleotide sequence: TGTGCCAGCAGTTCGGGACAGGGAGGGAACACCATATATTTT. As protein: CASSSGQGGNTIYF.

This clonotype occurred a few times. The V and J genes are TRBV12-3 or TRBV12-4 and TRBJ2-1; TRBD2 agrees at 7 bases. The CDR3 contains 15 residues. The V and J ends lost 5 bases and 2 bases, in that order; junction bases with no gene match: 6. The CDR3 region is CASSLSGLTYNEQFF. CDR3 DNA sequence: TGTGCCAGCAGTCTTAGCGGGCTCACCTACAATGAGCAGTTCTTC.

Of note for this clonotype: One junction end does not reproduce the germline sequence, and a read error may be involved. This chain uses TRBV6-5 with TRBJ2-2; 13 nucleotides line up with TRBD2. Germline V gene lookup returns CDR1 MNHEY and CDR2 SVGAGI. This CDR3 comprises 17 residues. The CDR3, as DNA: TGTGCCAGCAGTTCGGGACTAGCGGGGAGCTGGACCGGGCAGCTGTTTTTT. Amino acids: CASSSGLAGSWTGQLFF.

The chain joins TRBV30 to TRBJ2-1, with 9 positions matching TRBD2. Germline V gene data show CDR1 as GTSNPN and CDR2 as SVGIG (reference sequence). CDR3 length: 14 amino acids. The J segment lost 4 bases and the V segment lost 1 base, leaving 2 bases of the junction unmatched. Here the CDR3 DNA reads TGTGCCTGGAGTGCTCTAGCGGGGTACAATGAGCAGTTCTTC. This sequence encodes CAWSALAGYNEQFF.